The present T cell receptor beta chain was sequenced within a study of T cells in Graves' hyperthyroidism and ophthalmopathy. The germline gives CDR1 MNHNS, CDR2 SASEGT. V lost 7 bases, J lost 0 bases, and 8 bases lay in between. The CDR3 loop spans 13 amino acids. RNA transcripts provided the source from which TCR beta CDR3 regions were amplified. The TCR CDR3 first-round RT-PCR relied on the HTBI primer set. Using its own MiXCR run on the multiplex PCR reads, TCRdb lists one record per CDR3 protein. The sample records 600,000 to 850,000 distinct CDR3 sequences, roughly 20% being singletons. The sequenced sample was blood. The gene calls are TRBV6-1 and TRBJ2-3, with no clear D. This clonotype originated in a woman in her fifties or sixties with Graves' hyperthyroidism that later progressed to Graves' ophthalmopathy. The CDR3 coding sequence is TGTGCCAGCATTCAGATTAGCACAGATACGCAGTATTTT. Amino acid sequence: CASIQISTDTQYF.